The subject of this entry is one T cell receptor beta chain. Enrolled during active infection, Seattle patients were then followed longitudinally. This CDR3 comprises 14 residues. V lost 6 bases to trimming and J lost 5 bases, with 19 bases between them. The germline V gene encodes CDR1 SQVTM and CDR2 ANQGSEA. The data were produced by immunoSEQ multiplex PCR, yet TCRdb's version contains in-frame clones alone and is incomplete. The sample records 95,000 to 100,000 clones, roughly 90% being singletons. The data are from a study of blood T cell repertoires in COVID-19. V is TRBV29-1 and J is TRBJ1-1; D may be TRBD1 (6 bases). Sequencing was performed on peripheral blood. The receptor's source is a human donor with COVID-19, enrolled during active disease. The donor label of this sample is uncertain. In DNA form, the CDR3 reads TGCAGCGTCCCGTCGTTAACAGGGTGGACTGAAGCTTTCTTT. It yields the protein CSVPSLTGWTEAFF.